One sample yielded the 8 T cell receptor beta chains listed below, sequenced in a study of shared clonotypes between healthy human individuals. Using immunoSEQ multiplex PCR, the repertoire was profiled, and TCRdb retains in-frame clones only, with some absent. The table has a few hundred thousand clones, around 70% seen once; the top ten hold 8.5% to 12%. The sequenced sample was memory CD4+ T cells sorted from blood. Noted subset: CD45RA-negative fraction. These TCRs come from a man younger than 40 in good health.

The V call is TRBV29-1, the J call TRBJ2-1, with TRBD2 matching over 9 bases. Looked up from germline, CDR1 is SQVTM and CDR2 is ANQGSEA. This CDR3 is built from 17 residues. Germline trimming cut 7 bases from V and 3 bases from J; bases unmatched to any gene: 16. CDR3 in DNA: TGCAGCGCCGGGTCGGGTACATCTAGCGGGGTCTACAATGAGCAGTTCTTC. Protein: CSAGSGTSSGVYNEQFF.

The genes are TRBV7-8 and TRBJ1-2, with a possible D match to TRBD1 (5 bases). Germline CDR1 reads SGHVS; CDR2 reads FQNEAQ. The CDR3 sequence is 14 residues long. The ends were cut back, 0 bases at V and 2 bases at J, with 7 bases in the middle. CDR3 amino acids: CASSLAGANYGYTF. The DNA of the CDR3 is TGTGCCAGCAGCTTAGCAGGGGCCAACTATGGCTACACCTTC.

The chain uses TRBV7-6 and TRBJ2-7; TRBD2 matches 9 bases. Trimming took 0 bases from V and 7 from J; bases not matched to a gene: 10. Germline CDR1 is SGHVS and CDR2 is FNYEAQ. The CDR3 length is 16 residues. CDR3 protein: CASSLAVASGMEEQYF. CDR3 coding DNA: TGTGCCAGCAGCTTAGCGGTGGCTAGCGGGATGGAGGAGCAGTACTTC. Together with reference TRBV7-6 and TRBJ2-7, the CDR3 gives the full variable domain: GAGVSQSPRYKVTKRGQDVALRCDPISGHVSLYWYRQALGQGPEFLTYFNYEAQQDKSGLPNDRFSAERPEGSISTLTIQRTEQRDSAMYRCASSLAVASGMEEQYFGPGTRLTVT.

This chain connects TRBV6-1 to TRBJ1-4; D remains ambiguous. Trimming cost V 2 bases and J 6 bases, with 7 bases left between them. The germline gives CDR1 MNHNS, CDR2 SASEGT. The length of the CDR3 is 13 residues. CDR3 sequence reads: CASSESSDEKLFF. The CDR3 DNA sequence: TGTGCCAGCAGTGAATCCAGTGATGAAAAACTGTTTTTT.

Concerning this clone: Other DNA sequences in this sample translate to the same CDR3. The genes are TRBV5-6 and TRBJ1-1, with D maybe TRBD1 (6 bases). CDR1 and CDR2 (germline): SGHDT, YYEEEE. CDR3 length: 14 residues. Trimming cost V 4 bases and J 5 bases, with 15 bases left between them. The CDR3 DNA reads TGTGCCAGCAGCCTAGGCAGGGGAAGGACTGAAGCTTTCTTT. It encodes CASSLGRGRTEAFF.

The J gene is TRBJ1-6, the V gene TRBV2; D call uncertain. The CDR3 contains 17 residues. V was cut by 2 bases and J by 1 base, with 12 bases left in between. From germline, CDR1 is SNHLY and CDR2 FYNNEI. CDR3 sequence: CASSERKGKSYNSPLHF. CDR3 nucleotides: TGTGCCAGCAGTGAACGGAAGGGAAAATCCTATAATTCACCCCTCCACTTT.

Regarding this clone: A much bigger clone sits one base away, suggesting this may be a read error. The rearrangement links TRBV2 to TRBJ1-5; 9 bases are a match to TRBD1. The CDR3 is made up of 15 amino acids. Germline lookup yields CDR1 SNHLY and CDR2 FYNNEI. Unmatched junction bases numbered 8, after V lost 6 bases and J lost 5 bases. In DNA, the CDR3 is TGTGCCAGCAGGGTCGGGACAGGGAAGGATCAGCCCCAGCATTTT. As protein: CASRVGTGKDQPQHF.

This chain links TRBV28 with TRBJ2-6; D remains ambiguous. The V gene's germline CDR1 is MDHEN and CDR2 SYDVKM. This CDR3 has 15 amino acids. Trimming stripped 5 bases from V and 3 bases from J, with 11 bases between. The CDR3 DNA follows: TGTGCCAGCAGTACCCGGTGGGTTGGGGCCAACGTCCTGACTTTC. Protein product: CASSTRWVGANVLTF.